This TCR beta chain appears in the sequencing data of a study of cytomegalovirus exposure and HLA in healthy donors. Turning to the study itself: There were some 400 genotyped donors. Of these, 81% fell in the genetic ancestry cluster associated with self-reported Caucasian donors.

Donors sampled were nominally healthy, though unrecorded immune exposures were likely. In regard to this clone: Its cognate antigen is unknown.

13 Jbeta primers and 60 Vbeta primers were used for the PCR. Using immunoSEQ multiplex PCR, the repertoire was profiled, and TCRdb retains in-frame clones only, with some absent. The data hold about 110,000 clones, with about four fifths observed a single time. Whole-study findings and limits: Cytomegalovirus status was reportedly diagnosed by the classifier with high sensitivity and specificity.

The TCR was taken from a young woman in good health and CMV-seronegative. Material: PBMCs.

This CDR3 reads CASSPGRVVDTQYF. CDR3 bases: TGTGCCAGCAGCCCGGGCAGGGTGGTGGATACGCAGTATTTT. The J gene is TRBJ2-3, the V gene TRBV13, with a possible D match to TRBD1 (5 bases). Trimming stripped 5 bases from V and 6 bases from J, with 15 bases between. The germline CDR1 and CDR2 sequences are PRHDT and FYEKMQ (reference sequence). This CDR3 is 14 amino acids long.